These 3 T cell receptor beta chains share one sample of origin, sequenced in a study of blood T cell repertoires in COVID-19. The protocol was immunoSEQ multiplex PCR, while the TCRdb copy is restricted to in-frame clones and leaves out a portion. The sample consists of about 260,000 clones, about 87% of them appearing once. The sequencing input was PBMCs or T cells enriched from blood (not recorded which). These receptors all come from a man aged 50-60 years who had been exposed to COVID-19.

The chain links TRBV7-3 to TRBJ2-4; TRBD2 might be the D (6 bases). Between the trimmed V and J ends, which lost 5 bases and 0 bases, there was a span of 8 bases. The CDR3 loop spans 14 amino acids. Germline lookup yields CDR1 SGHTA and CDR2 FQGTGA. CDR3 region: CASSVGGAKNIQYF. The CDR3 DNA reads TGTGCCAGCAGCGTGGGGGGAGCCAAAAACATTCAGTACTTC.

The rearrangement uses TRBV18 and TRBJ2-7, with D uncertain. Trimming took off 4 bases at V and 2 bases at J, with 9 bases between the two ends. The germline V gene has CDR1 KGHSH and CDR2 LQKENI. The CDR3 is 13 residues long. CDR3 sequence reads: CASSQHQTYEQYF. The CDR3 bases are TGTGCCAGCTCACAACACCAGACCTACGAGCAGTACTTC.

The chain couples TRBV27 to TRBJ2-2, with 7 bases that match TRBD1. The germline gives CDR1 MNHEY, CDR2 SMNVEV (reference sequence). The CDR3 is made up of 15 amino acids. V dropped 2 bases and J dropped 5; count of bases not matched to a gene: 5. CDR3 region: CASSLNGRGTGELFF. In DNA form, the CDR3 reads TGTGCCAGCAGTTTAAACGGCAGGGGGACCGGGGAGCTGTTTTTT.